The 14 T cell receptor beta chains listed next were all sequenced from one sample in a study of shared clonotypes between healthy human individuals. Only in-frame clones appear in the TCRdb table, and some are missing; sequencing was by immunoSEQ multiplex PCR. The sample lists approximately 530,000 clones; roughly 95% were seen once. The sequencing input was naive CD4+ T cells sorted from blood. Described subset: CD45RA+ positively selected. All receptors derive from a woman aged 25 to 39 in good health.

This chain joins TRBV6-5 and TRBJ1-2, with D uncertain. The CDR3 has 12 amino acids. Germline-derived CDR1 and CDR2 are MNHEY and SVGAGI. The V gene lost 7 bases and the J gene lost 8 bases, with 14 bases spanning the gap. The DNA for the CDR3 is TGTGCCAGCACCCAACCATGGGAGGGCTACACCTTC. As protein: CASTQPWEGYTF.

The rearrangement links TRBV11-2 to TRBJ2-3; TRBD2 matches 12 bases. CDR3 length equals 15 residues. Germline values: CDR1 SGHAT, CDR2 FQNNGV. Germline trimming cut 2 bases from V and 6 bases from J; bases unmatched to any gene: 3. CDR3 nucleotides: TGTGCCAGCAGCTTAAGACTAGCGGGAGATGATACGCAGTATTTT. Protein product: CASSLRLAGDDTQYF. Looking up the rest from reference TRBV11-2 and TRBJ2-3 gives the full variable domain: EAGVAQSPRYKIIEKRQSVAFWCNPISGHATLYWYQQILGQGPKLLIQFQNNGVVDDSQLPKDRFSAERLKGVDSTLKIQPAKLEDSAVYLCASSLRLAGDDTQYFGPGTRLTVL.

The gene calls are TRBV11-2 and TRBJ2-3; TRBD2 matches 14 bases. The V gene end was trimmed by 1 base and the J gene end by 1 base; junction bases not matched to a gene: 7. From germline, CDR1 is SGHAT and CDR2 FQNNGV. The CDR3 extends over 19 amino acids. The CDR3: CASSLVSGTSGSGTDTQYF. CDR3 sequence (DNA): TGTGCCAGCAGCTTAGTATCGGGGACTAGCGGGAGCGGCACAGATACGCAGTATTTT.

The V and J genes are TRBV7-9 and TRBJ2-3; TRBD2 matches 13 bases. Germline CDR1 SEHNR, CDR2 FQNEAQ (reference sequence). J gave up 6 bases and V 3 bases, and 6 bases lay outside the gene matches. The CDR3 runs 16 residues. The CDR3 DNA follows: TGTGCCAGCAGCTTTGGACTAGCGGGAGAATCGGATACGCAGTATTTT. Its translation: CASSFGLAGESDTQYF.

A note on this clone: Distinct nucleotide sequences in the sample also encode this CDR3. CDR3 coding DNA: TGTGCCAGCTCACCCGGACGAAACCAGCCCCAGCATTTT. It translates to CASSPGRNQPQHF. This sequence joins TRBV18 and TRBJ1-5; no clear D gene. Between the trimmed V and J ends, which lost 3 bases and 7 bases, there was a span of 10 bases. Germline loops: CDR1 KGHSH, CDR2 LQKENI. The CDR3 runs 13 residues.

In this sample, this clone turned up once. This chain uses TRBV28 with TRBJ1-4, with D possibly TRBD1 on 6 matching bases. The CDR3 contains 14 residues. With 3 bases removed from V and 8 bases from J, the gap between germline ends came to 13 bases. Germline lookup yields CDR1 MDHEN and CDR2 SYDVKM. The CDR3 region is CASSFTGSREKLFF. The CDR3 region has the DNA TGTGCCAGCAGTTTCACAGGGAGCCGCGAAAAACTGTTTTTT. Filled out from reference TRBV28 and TRBJ1-4, the complete variable domain reads DVKVTQSSRYLVKRTGEKVFLECVQDMDHENMFWYRQDPGLGLRLIYFSYDVKMKEKGDIPEGYSVSREKKERFSLILESASTNQTSMYLCASSFTGSREKLFFGSGTQLSVL.

This chain uses TRBV7-2 with TRBJ2-7, with 10 positions matching TRBD2. V lost 2 bases, J lost 2 bases, and 6 bases stayed unmatched. The CDR3 length is 16 residues. CDR1 is SGHTA and CDR2 is FQGNSA in the germline V gene. The CDR3 bases are TGTGCCAGCAGCTTATCTAGCGGGAGTCAACCCTACGAGCAGTACTTC. It codes for CASSLSSGSQPYEQYF.

This clone was observed a few times. The same CDR3 arises from other DNA sequences in this sample as well. The rearrangement links TRBV15 to TRBJ2-7; 7 bases line up with TRBD1. Trimming at V came to 1 base and at J to 4 bases, leaving 4 bases not matched to a gene. Germline CDR1 is LNHNV and CDR2 is YYDKDF (reference sequence). The CDR3 extends over 14 amino acids. The CDR3 protein is CATSRGDSRYEQYF. In DNA form, the CDR3 reads TGTGCCACCAGCAGAGGGGACAGTAGGTACGAGCAGTACTTC.

The chain combines TRBV11-2 with TRBJ2-3; no clear D. With 0 bases removed from V and 5 bases from J, the gap between germline ends came to 6 bases. The CDR3 is made up of 13 amino acids. In germline, CDR1 is SGHAT, CDR2 FQNNGV. The CDR3 sequence is CASSLDPVDTQYF. The CDR3 nucleotides read TGTGCCAGCAGCTTAGATCCGGTAGATACGCAGTATTTT.

With respect to this clone: The sample carries other DNA sequences with the same CDR3. The chain carries TRBV18 and TRBJ1-5; 10 bases are a match to TRBD1. Germline trimming cut 3 bases from V and 2 bases from J; bases unmatched to any gene: 1. Germline assignment: CDR1 KGHSH and CDR2 LQKENI. CDR3 length equals 15 residues. CDR3 region: CASSPGTGGNQPQHF. The CDR3 bases are TGTGCCAGCTCACCCGGGACAGGGGGCAATCAGCCCCAGCATTTT.

The J gene is TRBJ2-5, the V gene TRBV28, with a tentative D call TRBD1 (6 bases). The germline CDR1 and CDR2 sequences are MDHEN and SYDVKM. Trimming cost V 7 bases and J 7 bases, with 16 bases left between them. This CDR3 contains 13 residues. CDR3: CASTAGAQGTQYF. The CDR3 region has the DNA TGTGCCAGCACGGCAGGGGCCCAGGGGACCCAGTACTTC.

The J gene is TRBJ2-7, the V gene TRBV27; D is perhaps TRBD2 (5 bases). The germline gives CDR1 MNHEY, CDR2 SMNVEV (reference sequence). The CDR3 loop spans 14 amino acids. Between the trimmed V and J ends, which lost 3 bases and 7 bases, there was a span of 16 bases. CDR3 DNA: TGTGCCAGCAGTTTCTCCGGAGATACGGGAGAGCAGTACTTC. This encodes CASSFSGDTGEQYF.

This rearrangement joins TRBV28 to TRBJ2-1, with 9 bases lining up with TRBD1. The CDR3 runs 16 residues. V shed 7 bases and J 8 bases; nucleotides not matched to a gene: 15. Germline loops: CDR1 MDHEN, CDR2 SYDVKM. CDR3 amino acids: CASTLHPGQGSDEQFF. Written as DNA, the CDR3 is TGTGCCAGCACCCTGCACCCGGGACAGGGCTCTGATGAGCAGTTCTTC.

The chain links TRBV6-5 to TRBJ2-7, with a possible D match to TRBD2 (5 bases). CDR3 length: 15 amino acids. CDR1 is MNHEY and CDR2 is SVGAGI in the germline V gene. Trimming shortened V by 2 bases and J by 0 bases, and 11 bases separated the two germline ends. CDR3 nucleotides: TGTGCCAGCAGTTACGCAATAGGGAGCTCCTACGAGCAGTACTTC. Amino acid sequence: CASSYAIGSSYEQYF.